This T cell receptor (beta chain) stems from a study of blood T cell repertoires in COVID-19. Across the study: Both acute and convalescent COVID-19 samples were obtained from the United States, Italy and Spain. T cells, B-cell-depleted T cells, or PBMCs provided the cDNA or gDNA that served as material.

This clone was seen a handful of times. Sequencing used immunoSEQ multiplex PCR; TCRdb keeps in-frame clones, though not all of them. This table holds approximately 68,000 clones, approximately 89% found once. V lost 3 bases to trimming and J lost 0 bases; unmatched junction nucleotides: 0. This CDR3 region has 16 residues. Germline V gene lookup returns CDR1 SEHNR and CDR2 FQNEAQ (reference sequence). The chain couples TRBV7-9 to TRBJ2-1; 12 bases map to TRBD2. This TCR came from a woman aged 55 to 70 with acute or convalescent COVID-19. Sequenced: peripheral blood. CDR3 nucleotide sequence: TGTGCCAGCAGCTTGGGACTAGCGGGCTCCTACAATGAGCAGTTCTTC. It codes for CASSLGLAGSYNEQFF.